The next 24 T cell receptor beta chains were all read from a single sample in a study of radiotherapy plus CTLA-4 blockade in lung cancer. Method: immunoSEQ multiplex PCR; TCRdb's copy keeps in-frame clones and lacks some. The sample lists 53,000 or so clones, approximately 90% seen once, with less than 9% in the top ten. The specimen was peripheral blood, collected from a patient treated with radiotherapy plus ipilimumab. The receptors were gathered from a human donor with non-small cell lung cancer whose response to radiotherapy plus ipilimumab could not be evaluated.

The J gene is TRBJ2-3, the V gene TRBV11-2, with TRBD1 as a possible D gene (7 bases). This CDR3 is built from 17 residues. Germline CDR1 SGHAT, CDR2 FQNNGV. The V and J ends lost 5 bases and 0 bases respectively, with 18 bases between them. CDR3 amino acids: CASSRPRRGTSTDTQYF. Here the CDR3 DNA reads TGTGCCAGCAGCCGACCCCGCAGGGGGACTAGCACAGATACGCAGTATTTT. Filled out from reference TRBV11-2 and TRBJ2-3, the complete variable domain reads EAGVAQSPRYKIIEKRQSVAFWCNPISGHATLYWYQQILGQGPKLLIQFQNNGVVDDSQLPKDRFSAERLKGVDSTLKIQPAKLEDSAVYLCASSRPRRGTSTDTQYFGPGTRLTVL.

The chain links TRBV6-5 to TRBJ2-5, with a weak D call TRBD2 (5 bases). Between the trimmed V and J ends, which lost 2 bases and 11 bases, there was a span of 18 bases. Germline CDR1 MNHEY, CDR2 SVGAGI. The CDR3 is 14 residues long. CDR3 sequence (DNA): TGTGCCAGCAGTTACAGCTCTAGGACGTGGGAGCAGTACTTC. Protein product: CASSYSSRTWEQYF.

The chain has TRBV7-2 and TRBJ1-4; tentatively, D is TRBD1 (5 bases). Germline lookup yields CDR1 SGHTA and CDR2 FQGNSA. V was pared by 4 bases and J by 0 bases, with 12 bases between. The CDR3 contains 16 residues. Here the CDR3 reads CASSSGPGATNEKLFF. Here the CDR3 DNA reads TGTGCCAGCAGCTCGGGACCGGGAGCAACTAATGAAAAACTGTTTTTT. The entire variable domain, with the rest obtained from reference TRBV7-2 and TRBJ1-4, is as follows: GAGVSQSPSNKVTEKGKDVELRCDPISGHTALYWYRQSLGQGLEFLIYFQGNSAPDKSGLPSDRFSAERTGGSVSTLTIQRTQQEDSAVYLCASSSGPGATNEKLFFGSGTQLSVL.

The CDR3 reads CASSQGSSGHTGELFF. CDR3 DNA: TGCGCCAGCAGCCAAGGAAGTAGCGGCCACACCGGGGAGCTGTTTTTT. This chain connects TRBV4-3 to TRBJ2-2, with D possibly matching TRBD2 (6 bases). The germline gives CDR1 LGHNA, CDR2 YSLEER. This CDR3 region has 16 residues. Deletions cut 1 base from V and 3 bases from J, with 12 bases between.

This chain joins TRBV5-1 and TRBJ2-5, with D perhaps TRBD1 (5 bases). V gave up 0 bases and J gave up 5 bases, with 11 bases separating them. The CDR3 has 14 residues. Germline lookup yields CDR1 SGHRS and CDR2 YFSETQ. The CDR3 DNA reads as TGCGCCAGCAGCTTGGCGACAGTGGCGGAGACCCAGTACTTC. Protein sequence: CASSLATVAETQYF.

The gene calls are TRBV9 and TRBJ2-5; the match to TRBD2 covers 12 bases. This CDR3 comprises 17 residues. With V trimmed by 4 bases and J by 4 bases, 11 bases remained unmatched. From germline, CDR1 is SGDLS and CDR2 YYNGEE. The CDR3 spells CASSFGASSGRAETQYF. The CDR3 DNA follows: TGTGCCAGCAGCTTTGGGGCCTCTAGCGGGAGGGCAGAGACCCAGTACTTC.

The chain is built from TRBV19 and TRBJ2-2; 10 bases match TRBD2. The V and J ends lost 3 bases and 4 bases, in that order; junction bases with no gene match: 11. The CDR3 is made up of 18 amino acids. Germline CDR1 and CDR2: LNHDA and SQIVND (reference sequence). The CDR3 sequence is CASSMRGRLAGGTGELFF. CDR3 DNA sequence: TGTGCCAGTAGTATGAGAGGACGACTAGCGGGTGGCACCGGGGAGCTGTTTTTT.

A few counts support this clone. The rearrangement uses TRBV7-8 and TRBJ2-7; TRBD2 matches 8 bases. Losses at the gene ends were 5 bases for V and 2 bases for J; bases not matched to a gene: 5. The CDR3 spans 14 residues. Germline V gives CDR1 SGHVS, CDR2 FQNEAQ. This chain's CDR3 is CASSPEAGAYEQYF. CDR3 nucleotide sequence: TGTGCCAGCAGCCCTGAAGCGGGGGCCTACGAGCAGTACTTC.

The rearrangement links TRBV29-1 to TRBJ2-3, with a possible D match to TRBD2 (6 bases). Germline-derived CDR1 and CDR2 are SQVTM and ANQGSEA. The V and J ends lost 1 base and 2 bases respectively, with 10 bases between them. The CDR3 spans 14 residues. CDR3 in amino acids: CSVEGGDSTDTQYF. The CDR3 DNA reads TGCAGCGTTGAAGGGGGGGACTCCACAGATACGCAGTATTTT.

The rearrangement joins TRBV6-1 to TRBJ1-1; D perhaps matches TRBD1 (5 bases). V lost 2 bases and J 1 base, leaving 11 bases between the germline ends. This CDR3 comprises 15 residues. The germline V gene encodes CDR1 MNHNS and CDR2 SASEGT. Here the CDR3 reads CASSELGRANTEAFF. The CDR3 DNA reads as TGTGCCAGCAGTGAACTTGGCAGGGCGAACACTGAAGCTTTCTTT.

CDR3 amino acids: CASISGTAYGYTF. The CDR3 DNA is TGTGCCAGCATCTCAGGGACAGCTTATGGCTACACCTTC. The chain links TRBV28 to TRBJ1-2, with 7 bases lining up with TRBD1. CDR3 size: 13 residues. After removal of 7 bases from V and 5 bases from J, the junction contained 7 bases not matched to a gene. Germline CDR1 MDHEN, CDR2 SYDVKM.

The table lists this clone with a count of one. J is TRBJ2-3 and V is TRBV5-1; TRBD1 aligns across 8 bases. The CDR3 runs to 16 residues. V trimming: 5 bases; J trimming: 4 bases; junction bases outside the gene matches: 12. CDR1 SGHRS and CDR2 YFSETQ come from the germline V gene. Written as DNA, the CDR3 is TGCGCCAGCAGACCGAATATCCAGGGGGCCTCAGATACGCAGTATTTT. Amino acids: CASRPNIQGASDTQYF.

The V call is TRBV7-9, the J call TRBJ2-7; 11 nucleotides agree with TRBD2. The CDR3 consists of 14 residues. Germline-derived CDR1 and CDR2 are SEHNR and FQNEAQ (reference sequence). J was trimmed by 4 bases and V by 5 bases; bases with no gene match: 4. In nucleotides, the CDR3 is TGTGCCAGCAGCCCGACTAGCGGGACGTACGAGCAGTACTTC. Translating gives CASSPTSGTYEQYF.

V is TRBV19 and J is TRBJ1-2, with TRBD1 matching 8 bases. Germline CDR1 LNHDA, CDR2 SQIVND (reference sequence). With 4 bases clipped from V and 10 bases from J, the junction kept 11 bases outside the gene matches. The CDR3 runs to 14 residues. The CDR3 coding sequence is TGTGCCAGTAGTACTGCTCCGGGACAGGTCATCTACACCTTC. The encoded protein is CASSTAPGQVIYTF.

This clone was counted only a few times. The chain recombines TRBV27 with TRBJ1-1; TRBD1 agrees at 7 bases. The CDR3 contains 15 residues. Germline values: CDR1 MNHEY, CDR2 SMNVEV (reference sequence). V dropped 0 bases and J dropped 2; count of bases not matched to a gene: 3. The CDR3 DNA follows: TGTGCCAGCAGTTTATCGACAGGGCCAAACACTGAAGCTTTCTTT. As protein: CASSLSTGPNTEAFF.

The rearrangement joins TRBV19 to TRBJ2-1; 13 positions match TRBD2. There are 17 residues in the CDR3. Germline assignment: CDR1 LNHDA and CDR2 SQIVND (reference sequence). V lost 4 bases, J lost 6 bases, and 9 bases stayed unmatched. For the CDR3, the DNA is TGTGCCAGTAGTAAGGGATTCGGGACTAGCGGGACCAATGAGCAGTTCTTC. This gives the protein CASSKGFGTSGTNEQFF.

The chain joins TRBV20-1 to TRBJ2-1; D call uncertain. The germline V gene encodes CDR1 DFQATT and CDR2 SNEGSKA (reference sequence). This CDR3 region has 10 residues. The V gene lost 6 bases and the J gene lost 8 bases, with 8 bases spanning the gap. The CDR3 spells CSAQIHEQFF. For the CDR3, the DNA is TGCAGTGCGCAGATTCATGAGCAGTTCTTC.

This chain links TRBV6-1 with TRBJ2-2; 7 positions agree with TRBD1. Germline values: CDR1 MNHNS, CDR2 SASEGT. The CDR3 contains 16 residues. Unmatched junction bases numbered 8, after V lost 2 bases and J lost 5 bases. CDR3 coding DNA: TGTGCCAGCAGTGAACCATACAGGGGACGGACCGGGGAGCTGTTTTTT. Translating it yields CASSEPYRGRTGELFF.

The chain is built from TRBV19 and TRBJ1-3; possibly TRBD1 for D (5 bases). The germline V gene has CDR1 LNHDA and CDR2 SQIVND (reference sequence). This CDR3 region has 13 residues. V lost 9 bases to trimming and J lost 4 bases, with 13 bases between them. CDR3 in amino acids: CASPRANGNTIYF. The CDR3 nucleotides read TGTGCCAGCCCCAGGGCAAACGGAAACACCATATATTTT.

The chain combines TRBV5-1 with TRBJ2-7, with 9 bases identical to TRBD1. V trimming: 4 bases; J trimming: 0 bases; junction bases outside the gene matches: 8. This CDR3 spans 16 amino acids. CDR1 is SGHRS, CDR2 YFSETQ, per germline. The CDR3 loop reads CASSTTGGWGSYEQYF. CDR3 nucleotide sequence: TGCGCCAGCAGCACAACAGGGGGCTGGGGCTCCTACGAGCAGTACTTC.

The CDR3 DNA reads as TGTGCCAGCAGCTCACCGGGACAGGGGGCGGGGAATCAGCCCCAGCATTTT. Translated: CASSSPGQGAGNQPQHF. The chain combines TRBV7-2 with TRBJ1-5, with 12 bases lining up with TRBD1. The germline gives CDR1 SGHTA, CDR2 FQGNSA. J was trimmed by 4 bases and V by 4 bases; bases with no gene match: 8. This CDR3 spans 17 amino acids.

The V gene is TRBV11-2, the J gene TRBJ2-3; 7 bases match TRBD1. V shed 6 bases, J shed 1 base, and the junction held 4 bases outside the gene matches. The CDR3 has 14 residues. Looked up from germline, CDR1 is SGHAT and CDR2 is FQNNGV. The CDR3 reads CASRLTGGTDTQYF. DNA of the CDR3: TGTGCCAGCAGACTAACAGGGGGCACAGATACGCAGTATTTT. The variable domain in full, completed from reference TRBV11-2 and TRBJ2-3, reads EAGVAQSPRYKIIEKRQSVAFWCNPISGHATLYWYQQILGQGPKLLIQFQNNGVVDDSQLPKDRFSAERLKGVDSTLKIQPAKLEDSAVYLCASRLTGGTDTQYFGPGTRLTVL.

CDR3 sequence: CASSLAPGQNTGELFF. The CDR3 DNA sequence: TGCGCCAGCAGCTTGGCTCCGGGACAGAACACCGGGGAGCTGTTTTTT. This rearrangement joins TRBV5-1 to TRBJ2-2; D possibly corresponds to TRBD1 (6 bases). CDR3 length: 16 residues. Germline assignment: CDR1 SGHRS and CDR2 YFSETQ. V lost 0 bases, J lost 1 base, and 10 bases lay in between.

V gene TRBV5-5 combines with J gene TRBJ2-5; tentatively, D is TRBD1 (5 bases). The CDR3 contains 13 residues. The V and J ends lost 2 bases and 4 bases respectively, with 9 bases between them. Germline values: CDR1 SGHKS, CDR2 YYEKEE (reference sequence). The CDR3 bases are TGTGCCAGCAGCTTACCGCAGGGAGAGACCCAGTACTTC. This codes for CASSLPQGETQYF.